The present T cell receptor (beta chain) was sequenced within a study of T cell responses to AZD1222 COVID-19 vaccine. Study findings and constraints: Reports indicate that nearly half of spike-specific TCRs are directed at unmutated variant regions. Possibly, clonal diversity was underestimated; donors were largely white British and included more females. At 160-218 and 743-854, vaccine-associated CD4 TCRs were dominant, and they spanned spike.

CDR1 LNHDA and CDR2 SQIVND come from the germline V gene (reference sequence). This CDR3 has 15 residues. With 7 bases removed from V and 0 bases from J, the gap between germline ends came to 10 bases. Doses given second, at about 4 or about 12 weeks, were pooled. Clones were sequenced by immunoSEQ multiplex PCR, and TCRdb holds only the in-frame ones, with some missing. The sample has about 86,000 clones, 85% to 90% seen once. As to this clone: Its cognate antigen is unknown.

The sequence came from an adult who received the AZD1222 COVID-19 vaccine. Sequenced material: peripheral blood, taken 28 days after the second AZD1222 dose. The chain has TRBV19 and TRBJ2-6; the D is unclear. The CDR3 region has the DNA TGTGCCAGTATGGGATTTAACTCTGGGGCCAACGTCCTGACTTTC. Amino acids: CASMGFNSGANVLTF.